This T cell receptor (beta chain) was documented in a study of spatial heterogeneity in lung cancer. This clonotype occurred many times. Each CDR3 protein is one row after TCRdb ran MiXCR on the 5' RACE reads. Here the sample spans over 95,000 distinct CDR3 sequences, 9.5% to 14% being singletons. The time point here: blood at routine non-recurrence follow-up after resection. The V gene's germline CDR1 is MNHNY and CDR2 SVGAGI (reference sequence). This CDR3 is built from 13 residues. Trimming shortened V by 2 bases and J by 2 bases, and 4 bases separated the two germline ends. This clonotype originated in a female donor with early-stage non-small cell lung cancer. The V and J genes are TRBV6-6 and TRBJ2-1; D call uncertain. The material sequenced was PBMCs, taken at follow-up. CDR3 DNA sequence: TGTGCCAGCAGTTACGACACCTACAATGAGCAGTTCTTC. It codes for CASSYDTYNEQFF.